This T cell receptor beta chain was sequenced during a study of identifying expanded T cells in peripheral blood. Study findings and constraints: About 1.2 clones differed between technical replicates, versus around 15 and 18 over time.

The repertoire was sequenced with immunoSEQ multiplex PCR; TCRdb's copy has only in-frame clones and lacks some. In the table there are 95,000 to 100,000 clones, roughly nine tenths of which are singletons. Comments on this clone: Its antigen remains unknown.

The sequencing sample was made of blood. The sequence derives from a person aged 18 to 75 in good health.

CDR3 DNA: TGTGCCAGTAGTATAGGTTACAGGGGCCTCTTCGACTATGGCTACACCTTC. Translation gives CASSIGYRGLFDYGYTF. The chain joins TRBV19 to TRBJ1-2; TRBD1 matches 7 bases. Germline lookup yields CDR1 LNHDA and CDR2 SQIVND (reference sequence). Unmatched junction bases numbered 11, after V lost 1 base and J lost 3 bases. The CDR3 extends over 17 amino acids.